The rows below give T cell receptor beta chains drawn from one sample of a study of cytomegalovirus exposure and HLA in healthy donors. Data came from immunoSEQ multiplex PCR; TCRdb stores just in-frame clones and leaves some out. The table shows more than 95,000 clones, with more than 65% occurring only once. Sequenced input: PBMCs. These receptors were taken from a man aged 40-55 years in good health and CMV-seropositive. The CDR3 runs from the conserved cysteine through the conserved F or W. D genes are given only for firm matches. Clone sizes are given selectively: once, few, many, or a class where the clone is expanded.

d_gene	j_gene	abundance	v_gene	CDR3nt	CDR3aa
TRBD2	TRBJ2-3	few	TRBV4-1	TGCGCCAGCAGCCAAGATCGGGGACTAGCGGGGGGTCGAGATACGCAGTATTTT	CASSQDRGLAGGRDTQYF
TRBD2	TRBJ2-3	-	TRBV5-4	TGTGCCAGCAGCTTGCTAGCGGGCAGCACAGATACGCAGTATTTT	CASSLLAGSTDTQYF
-	TRBJ2-3	few	TRBV5-5	TGTGCCAGCACCTCCGGGACTCGCACAGATACGCAGTATTTT	CASTSGTRTDTQYF
-	TRBJ2-4	-	TRBV5-6	TGTGCCAGCAGCCTCACTGGGCTCAAAAACATTCAGTACTTC	CASSLTGLKNIQYF
-	TRBJ1-6	-	TRBV7-9	TGTGCCAGCAGCTTAGGCGGGAATTCACCCCTCCACTTT	CASSLGGNSPLHF
-	TRBJ2-3	-	TRBV28	TGTGCCAGCAGTTTAGGGGGGGCCGGCACAGATACGCAGTATTTT	CASSLGGAGTDTQYF
-	TRBJ1-3	-	TRBV18	TGTGCCAGCTCACCGGGCAGGGGCTCTGGAAACACCATATATTTT	CASSPGRGSGNTIYF
TRBD1	TRBJ1-2	-	TRBV10-3	TGTGCCATCAGTGAGCGGGACAGGGCTTTTGGCTACACCTTC	CAISERDRAFGYTF
TRBD1	TRBJ2-7	-	TRBV2	TGTGCCAGCAGCCTGACTACGGACAGGAACGAGCAGTACTTC	CASSLTTDRNEQYF
TRBD2	TRBJ2-5	-	TRBV30	TGTGCCTGGACCGGGGGGATCGGGACCCAGTACTTC	CAWTGGIGTQYF
TRBD1	TRBJ2-7	-	TRBV18	TGTGCCAGCTCACCCACGCCGGGACAGTCCTACGAGCAGTACTTC	CASSPTPGQSYEQYF
TRBD2	TRBJ2-3	-	TRBV13	TGTGCCAGCAGCTCCGGGACTAGAGCGGATACGCAGTATTTT	CASSSGTRADTQYF
TRBD1	TRBJ2-7	-	TRBV4-1	TGCGCCAGCAGCCGAGCCGGGACAGGGCTTCACGAGCAGTACTTC	CASSRAGTGLHEQYF
TRBD2	TRBJ2-1	-	TRBV10-3	TGTGCCATCAGGGCCTGGACTAGCGGGGGGCGGGAGCAGTTCTTC	CAIRAWTSGGREQFF
TRBD2	TRBJ2-5	-	TRBV10-3	TGTGCCGTAGCTAGCGGGGGACAAGAGACCCAGTACTTC	CAVASGGQETQYF
TRBD1	TRBJ1-4	-	TRBV27	TGTGCCAGCAGTTTGGGCAGGGGGCTGGAAAAACTGTTTTTT	CASSLGRGLEKLFF
-	TRBJ1-1	-	TRBV9	TGTGCCAGCAGCGTAGGAGGGTTGGGAACTGAAGCTTTCTTT	CASSVGGLGTEAFF
-	TRBJ2-2	-	TRBV29-1	TGCAGCGCCCGGTCCCCGGGTCAGACCGGGGAGCTGTTTTTT	CSARSPGQTGELFF
TRBD2	TRBJ2-1	-	TRBV29-1	TGCAGCGGTACCGGGACTAGGGGACACAATGAGCAGTTCTTC	CSGTGTRGHNEQFF
-	TRBJ2-2	-	TRBV6-1	TGTGCCACCTATCTACAGGGGAACACCGGGGAGCTGTTTTTT	CATYLQGNTGELFF
TRBD1	TRBJ2-7	-	TRBV11-3	TGTGCCAGCAGCTGGACAGGCTACGAGCAGTACTTC	CASSWTGYEQYF
-	TRBJ2-5	-	TRBV7-2	TGTGCCAGCAGCCACGGGACTTCGACCGAGACCCAGTACTTC	CASSHGTSTETQYF
TRBD2	TRBJ2-1	-	TRBV11-3	TGTGCCAGCAGCTTAGTTGATGGGGGGACTAGCGGGAGGACGGGGCAGTTCTTC	CASSLVDGGTSGRTGQFF
-	TRBJ2-7	-	TRBV5-1	TGCGCCAGCAGCGACCCGACAGACACCTACGAGCAGTACTTC	CASSDPTDTYEQYF
-	TRBJ2-7	-	TRBV4-3	TGCGCCAGCAGCCCAACGACAGGCTCCTACGAGCAGTACTTC	CASSPTTGSYEQYF
TRBD2	TRBJ2-3	few	TRBV7-2	TGTGCCAGCAGCTTAGCCGGGACTAGAGGCGATACGCAGTATTTT	CASSLAGTRGDTQYF
TRBD2	TRBJ2-3	-	TRBV11-3	TGTGCCAGCAGCTTTAGCGGGGGCACAGATACGCAGTATTTT	CASSFSGGTDTQYF
TRBD2	TRBJ2-5	-	TRBV9	TGTGCCAGCAGCGTATCGGGGACTAGCGGCCAAGAGACCCAGTACTTC	CASSVSGTSGQETQYF
-	TRBJ1-5	-	TRBV7-2	TGTGCCAGCAGCTTAGTGGGCACGAATAGCAATCAGCCCCAGCATTTT	CASSLVGTNSNQPQHF
-	TRBJ1-3	-	TRBV5-1	TGCGCCAGCAGATCCACTGGAAACACCATATATTTT	CASRSTGNTIYF
-	TRBJ2-1	-	TRBV27	TGTGCCAGCAGCCGCCAAGGGGCCAGCTCCTACAATGAGCAGTTCTTC	CASSRQGASSYNEQFF
TRBD1	TRBJ1-3	medium-sized	TRBV7-9	TGTGCCAGCAGCGCCGGGACAGTCTCTGGAAACACCATATATTTT	CASSAGTVSGNTIYF
-	TRBJ2-7	-	TRBV7-2	TGTGCCAGCAGCTTAGGGGGACTCATCTCCTACGAGCAGTACTTC	CASSLGGLISYEQYF
-	TRBJ2-1	-	TRBV5-1	TGCGCCAGCAGCCAGACAGGTGACTTGACCTACAATGAGCAGTTCTTC	CASSQTGDLTYNEQFF
-	TRBJ2-5	-	TRBV7-2	TGTGCCAGCAGCTTAGGGGTTAGCGGAGAGACCCAGTACTTC	CASSLGVSGETQYF
-	TRBJ1-1	-	TRBV6-5	TGTGCCAGCAGTTACTCTAGGGGGAACACTGAAGCTTTCTTT	CASSYSRGNTEAFF
-	TRBJ1-1	medium-sized	TRBV6-6	TGTGCCAGCACCCCGGGGGGGAACACTGAAGCTTTCTTT	CASTPGGNTEAFF
TRBD2	TRBJ2-1	-	TRBV7-3	TGTGCCAGCAGCCGAACCGGGACTAGGGGCAATGAGCAGTTCTTC	CASSRTGTRGNEQFF
-	TRBJ2-7	-	TRBV2	TGTGCCAGCAGCGCACAGGGCCCCTTTTACGAGCAGTACTTC	CASSAQGPFYEQYF
TRBD1	TRBJ1-2	-	TRBV7-9	TGTGCCAGCAGCGTCTTAACCGGGACAGGGGGCTGGGGCGACTATGGCTACACCTTC	CASSVLTGTGGWGDYGYTF
TRBD1	TRBJ1-5	once	TRBV5-8	TGTGCCAGCAGCCGCGAGGGACAGGGTAGCCAGCCCCAGCATTTT	CASSREGQGSQPQHF
TRBD2	TRBJ2-3	-	TRBV4-3	TGCGCCAGCAGCCAAGATCGGCTAGCGGGAGCCTATACGCAGTATTTT	CASSQDRLAGAYTQYF
-	TRBJ2-2	-	TRBV7-6	TGTGCCAGCAGCTTAGCGGGGGGAACCGGGGAGCTGTTTTTT	CASSLAGGTGELFF
-	TRBJ2-6	-	TRBV5-7	TGTGCCACCAGGACCCCTTCTGGGGCCAACGGCCTGACTTTC	CATRTPSGANGLTF
-	TRBJ2-5	-	TRBV2	TGTGCCAGCAGTTACTTCCAAGAGACCCAGTACTTC	CASSYFQETQYF
-	TRBJ1-3	few	TRBV6-5	TGTGCCAGCAGTCCCGGACTCGACGGTGGAAACACCATATATTTT	CASSPGLDGGNTIYF
-	TRBJ1-3	few	TRBV28	TGTGCCAGCACCACAGGGACTGGAAACACCATATATTTT	CASTTGTGNTIYF
-	TRBJ2-1	-	TRBV9	TGTGCCAGCAGCCGGATGGACAGCTACAATGAGCAGTTCTTC	CASSRMDSYNEQFF
-	TRBJ1-1	-	TRBV19	TGTGCCAGTAGTACCGACAGTCTTGGGAACACTGAAGCTTTCTTT	CASSTDSLGNTEAFF